The rows below give T cell receptor beta chains drawn from one sample of a study of blood T cell repertoires in COVID-19. Using immunoSEQ multiplex PCR, the repertoire was profiled, and TCRdb retains in-frame clones only, with some absent. The table has under 400,000 clones, 70% to 90% seen once; the top ten hold about 4.2%. Sequenced input: PBMCs or T cells enriched from blood (not recorded which). All receptors come from a woman between 35 and 50 years old with acute COVID-19. Each CDR3 is given with its conserved first and last residue. The D gene is left open where the match is weak. The listing skips clone size in some rows; elsewhere it reads once, few, many or a size class.

size	V	J	D	CDR3	DNA
.	TRBV5-1	TRBJ2-5	TRBD2	CASSLAGLALETQYF	TGCGCCAGCAGCTTGGCCGGACTAGCGCTCGAGACCCAGTACTTC
few	TRBV14	TRBJ1-1	.	CASSPLDSNTEAFF	TGTGCCAGCAGCCCGCTCGACAGTAACACTGAAGCTTTCTTT
.	TRBV19	TRBJ2-1	TRBD1	CASSVTTGRGFGNEQFF	TGTGCCAGTAGTGTAACGACAGGGAGAGGGTTTGGAAATGAGCAGTTCTTC
.	TRBV7-2	TRBJ2-3	.	CASSGGGQQRTDTQYF	TGTGCCAGCAGCGGCGGAGGGCAGCAACGCACAGATACGCAGTATTTT
.	TRBV6-5	TRBJ1-2	TRBD1	CASSWIRDSPDGYTF	TGTGCCAGCAGTTGGATCCGGGACAGCCCGGATGGCTACACCTTC
.	TRBV18	TRBJ2-7	.	CASSPKSEQYF	TGTGCCAGCTCACCAAAGAGCGAGCAGTACTTC
.	TRBV5-6	TRBJ2-1	.	CASSPRGLWWEQFF	TGTGCCAGCAGCCCACGGGGACTTTGGTGGGAGCAGTTCTTC
.	TRBV27	TRBJ2-6	.	CASRVGGSGNSGANVLTF	TGTGCCAGCAGAGTGGGGGGTAGCGGAAACTCTGGGGCCAACGTCCTGACTTTC
.	TRBV18	TRBJ1-1	.	CASSPISGEATEAFF	TGTGCCAGCTCACCCATATCCGGGGAGGCGACTGAAGCTTTCTTT
.	TRBV4-1	TRBJ1-5	.	CASSQEGKGKEPQHF	TGCGCCAGCAGCCAAGAGGGCAAGGGGAAGGAGCCCCAGCATTTT
.	TRBV27	TRBJ1-1	TRBD1	CASKKTGGQDTEAFF	TGTGCCAGCAAAAAAACAGGGGGCCAGGACACTGAAGCTTTCTTT
once	TRBV4-2	TRBJ2-7	TRBD2	CASSQVSLRGGIWYEQYF	TGTGCCAGCAGCCAGGTCAGTTTGCGGGGGGGCATCTGGTACGAGCAGTACTTC
few	TRBV4-3	TRBJ1-2	.	CASSQEAPGVYGYTF	TGCGCCAGCAGCCAAGAAGCCCCAGGGGTATATGGCTACACCTTC
few	TRBV7-8	TRBJ2-3	TRBD2	CASRTPRRASGVGGTQYF	TGTGCCAGCAGGACCCCCCGGCGTGCCAGCGGGGTAGGCGGTACGCAGTATTTT
.	TRBV9	TRBJ2-3	TRBD2	CASSVGGGADTQYF	TGTGCCAGCAGCGTCGGTGGGGGGGCAGATACGCAGTATTTT
.	TRBV19	TRBJ2-2	.	CASSTPVWTGELFF	TGTGCCAGTAGTACGCCGGTGTGGACCGGGGAGCTGTTTTTT
.	TRBV5-1	TRBJ2-5	.	CASSSGTTTVETQYF	TGCGCCAGCAGCTCCGGGACAACAACAGTGGAGACCCAGTACTTC
.	TRBV5-1	TRBJ2-1	TRBD2	CASGAWLAGSYNEQFF	TGCGCCAGCGGAGCTTGGCTAGCGGGATCCTACAATGAGCAGTTCTTC
.	TRBV5-1	TRBJ2-2	.	CASSAGTLSAGELFF	TGCGCCAGCAGCGCCGGGACACTTTCTGCCGGGGAGCTGTTTTTT
.	TRBV18	TRBJ1-1	TRBD1	CASSPKGQGTTEAFF	TGTGCCAGCTCACCAAAGGGACAGGGGACCACTGAAGCTTTCTTT
.	TRBV7-9	TRBJ1-1	.	CASSGRYEAFF	TGTGCCAGCTCAGGAAGATATGAAGCTTTCTTT
.	TRBV23-1	TRBJ2-7	.	CASSQEVRESYEQYF	TGCGCCAGCAGTCAAGAGGTCAGGGAATCCTACGAGCAGTACTTC
few	TRBV12-3/TRBV12-4	TRBJ1-1	.	CASSLVGGAEAFF	TGTGCCAGCAGTTTAGTTGGGGGGGCTGAAGCTTTCTTT
.	TRBV5-1	TRBJ2-5	.	CASQPAVGRQETQYF	TGCGCCAGCCAACCTGCTGTGGGGCGCCAAGAGACCCAGTACTTC
.	TRBV25-1	TRBJ1-6	TRBD1	CASSAGQGRSPLHF	TGTGCCAGCAGTGCGGGACAGGGGCGGTCACCCCTCCACTTT
.	TRBV4-3	TRBJ2-7	TRBD2	CASSQQLAGGDEQYF	TGCGCCAGCAGCCAACAGCTAGCGGGTGGTGACGAGCAGTACTTC
.	TRBV7-3	TRBJ1-1	.	CASSPDRSNTEAFF	TGTGCCAGCAGCCCCGACAGGTCGAACACTGAAGCTTTCTTT
.	TRBV21-1	TRBJ1-5	.	CASSRGTGGGSNQPQHF	TGTGCCAGCAGCAGAGGGACAGGGGGCGGGAGCAATCAGCCCCAGCATTTT
.	TRBV27	TRBJ1-4	TRBD1	CASSLMQGAGEKLFF	TGTGCCAGCAGTTTGATGCAGGGGGCCGGTGAAAAACTGTTTTTT
once	TRBV29-1	TRBJ2-7	TRBD2	CSVALAGVYEQYF	TGCAGCGTTGCACTAGCGGGAGTATACGAGCAGTACTTC
.	TRBV19	TRBJ1-2	.	CASSSTGIGRDGYTF	TGTGCCAGTAGTAGCACAGGGATCGGGAGGGATGGCTACACCTTC
few	TRBV19	TRBJ1-5	.	CASSGLRDTQPQHF	TGTGCCAGTAGTGGGTTAAGGGACACTCAGCCCCAGCATTTT
few	TRBV19	TRBJ2-7	.	CASSIDLVRYEQYF	TGTGCCAGTAGTATAGATCTGGTCAGGTACGAGCAGTACTTC
.	TRBV29-1	TRBJ2-3	TRBD2	CSVAPYAGGAGDTQYF	TGCAGCGTTGCCCCTTATGCGGGGGGAGCGGGAGATACGCAGTATTTT
once	TRBV4-3	TRBJ2-7	.	CASSQEPESSYEQYF	TGCGCCAGCAGCCAAGAACCTGAGAGCTCCTACGAGCAGTACTTC
.	TRBV4-3	TRBJ2-3	TRBD1	CASSQEHGTGDSTDTQYF	TGCGCCAGCAGCCAAGAGCACGGGACAGGGGATAGCACAGATACGCAGTATTTT
.	TRBV18	TRBJ1-2	TRBD1	CASSPVGTGNGYTF	TGTGCCAGCTCACCAGTCGGGACAGGGAATGGCTACACCTTC
.	TRBV5-1	TRBJ2-3	TRBD2	CASRPLAGGTDTQYF	TGCGCCAGCAGACCATTAGCGGGGGGCACAGATACGCAGTATTTT
.	TRBV10-3	TRBJ1-3	.	CAIKPGGLTSSGNTIYF	TGTGCCATCAAACCCGGGGGACTTACGAGCTCTGGAAACACCATATATTTT
.	TRBV19	TRBJ2-2	TRBD1	CASSTVLRTGNTGELFF	TGTGCCAGTAGCACCGTACTGAGGACAGGGAACACCGGGGAGCTGTTTTTT
.	TRBV28	TRBJ2-7	.	CASSSPPGARTYEQYF	TGTGCCAGCAGTTCCCCCCCAGGCGCGAGAACCTACGAGCAGTACTTC